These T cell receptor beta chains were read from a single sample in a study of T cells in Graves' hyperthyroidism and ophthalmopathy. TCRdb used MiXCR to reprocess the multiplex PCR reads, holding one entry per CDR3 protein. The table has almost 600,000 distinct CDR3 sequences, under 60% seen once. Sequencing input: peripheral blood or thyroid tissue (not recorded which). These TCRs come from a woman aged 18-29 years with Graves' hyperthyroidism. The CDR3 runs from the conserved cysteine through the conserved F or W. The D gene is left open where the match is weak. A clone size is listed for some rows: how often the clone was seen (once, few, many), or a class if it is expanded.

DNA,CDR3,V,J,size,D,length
TGTGCCAGCAGCCCTCGGGGTTCGAACACTGAAGCTTTCTTT,CASSPRGSNTEAFF,TRBV6-2/TRBV6-3,TRBJ1-1,few,NA,14
TGCAGCTTAGCGCTCGGCGGGGCGGGCTATGGCTACACCTTC,CSLALGGAGYGYTF,TRBV29-1,TRBJ1-2,NA,NA,14
TGCAGCGTTGGGGGACCGAACTACTACGAGCAGTACTTC,CSVGGPNYYEQYF,TRBV29-1,TRBJ2-7,many,NA,13
TGCAGTGCCGAAGGGGACGCGGCCTACGAGCAGTACTTC,CSAEGDAAYEQYF,TRBV20-1,TRBJ2-7,NA,NA,13
TGTGCCATCAGTTTATCAAAGGGGGCCCCCAACGAGCAGTACTTC,CAISLSKGAPNEQYF,TRBV10-3,TRBJ2-7,NA,TRBD1,15
TGTGCCAGCAGTTACCTAACCGGGACAGGGGAGGGACACACCATATATTTT,CASSYLTGTGEGHTIYF,TRBV6-6,TRBJ1-3,many,TRBD1,17
TGTGCCAGCAGCCCCTCCCCGTACCAAGAGACCCAGTACTTC,CASSPSPYQETQYF,TRBV12-3/TRBV12-4,TRBJ2-5,NA,NA,14
TGTGCCAGCGTCGGGACAGCTGATTCGTCCGGGGAGCTGTTTTTT,CASVGTADSSGELFF,TRBV11-3,TRBJ2-2,few,TRBD1,15
TGCGCCAGCAGCTCGGGGGACAGCTCTGGAAACACCTTC,CASSSGDSSGNTF,TRBV5-1,TRBJ1-2,NA,TRBD1,13
TGTGCCAGCCGCTTGCAGGGGAGTGACACTGAAGCTTTCTTT,CASRLQGSDTEAFF,TRBV2,TRBJ1-1,NA,NA,14
TGTGCCAGTACCCCGGGCAGGGGGCTCACTGAAGCTTTCTTT,CASTPGRGLTEAFF,TRBV19,TRBJ1-1,many,TRBD1,14
TGTGCCAGCTCACCTCGAGGGTTTGGCTACACCTTC,CASSPRGFGYTF,TRBV18,TRBJ1-2,NA,NA,12
TGTGCCAGCAGCTTACGGGGGGCGAGATACGAGCAGTACTTC,CASSLRGARYEQYF,TRBV5-6,TRBJ2-7,many,NA,14
TGTGCCAGCTCACCCTCGACAGGGAACACTGAAGCTTTCTTT,CASSPSTGNTEAFF,TRBV7-2,TRBJ1-1,NA,NA,14
TGTGCCAGCAGCTTCCAAGGCGGGAGCGCGTACGAACAGTACTTC,CASSFQGGSAYEQYF,TRBV7-2,TRBJ2-7,NA,TRBD2,15
TGTGCCAGCAGCCGAAATGAGGGCCGGCGGAGTGAAGCTTTCTTT,CASSRNEGRRSEAFF,TRBV2,TRBJ1-1,NA,NA,15
TGTGCCAGCAGCCGGGGTGGGACAGGAGTAGACTATGGCTACACCTTC,CASSRGGTGVDYGYTF,TRBV7-2,TRBJ1-2,many,TRBD1,16
TGTGCCAGCATCCTAGGACCCGGGACAGGGGTCACTGAAGCTTTCTTT,CASILGPGTGVTEAFF,TRBV7-9,TRBJ1-1,NA,TRBD1,16
TGCGCCAGCAGCTTGAGGGTGAACACTGAAGCTTTCTTT,CASSLRVNTEAFF,TRBV5-1,TRBJ1-1,many,NA,13
TGTGCCAGCAGCCCCGGACTAGCGGGAGGGCCCGGAGAGACCCAGTACTTC,CASSPGLAGGPGETQYF,TRBV7-9,TRBJ2-5,NA,TRBD2,17
TGTGCCACCAGTGATGAAACTGATACCGGGGAGCTGTTTTTT,CATSDETDTGELFF,TRBV24-1,TRBJ2-2,NA,NA,14
TGTGCCACCAGCAGCCAAGAGAGCGCGGGCTACACCTTC,CATSSQESAGYTF,TRBV15,TRBJ1-2,NA,NA,13
TGTGCTAGTGGTTTGCCCGGACAGGGCGTCGCCGGGGAGCTGTTTTTT,CASGLPGQGVAGELFF,TRBV12-5,TRBJ2-2,many,TRBD1,16
TGTGCCAGCAGTCCCGCGCCCCCGAGGGCCAACGTCCTGACTTTC,CASSPAPPRANVLTF,TRBV12-3/TRBV12-4,TRBJ2-6,NA,NA,15
TGTGCCAGCAGCTTGGGACAGGGGAATGAGCAGTTCTTC,CASSLGQGNEQFF,TRBV7-8,TRBJ2-1,few,TRBD1,13
TGTGCCAGCGCAAAGAGCACAGATACGCAGTATTTT,CASAKSTDTQYF,TRBV7-8,TRBJ2-3,NA,NA,12
TGTGCCAGCAGCGCCACCGGACTCCCTTTTGCCGAGCAGTACTTC,CASSATGLPFAEQYF,TRBV5-8,TRBJ2-7,many,NA,15
TGTGCCAGCAGGGGGGCAGCTGAGCAGTACTTC,CASRGAAEQYF,TRBV12-3/TRBV12-4,TRBJ2-7,many,NA,11
TGTGCCAGCAGTTTATTAGGTGTGAATGGGGCCAACGTCCTGACTTTC,CASSLLGVNGANVLTF,TRBV12-3/TRBV12-4,TRBJ2-6,NA,NA,16
TGCAGCGCTAGACAGGGGGCCGAGCAGCCCCAGCATTTT,CSARQGAEQPQHF,TRBV29-1,TRBJ1-5,NA,TRBD1,13
TGCAGTGCTTGGGCGGCGGGGGAGAACCAGTACTTC,CSAWAAGENQYF,TRBV20-1,TRBJ2-5,NA,TRBD2,12
TGCAGTGCTTCTACCCACCGTGGCGGCTATGGCTACACCTTC,CSASTHRGGYGYTF,TRBV20-1,TRBJ1-2,many,NA,14
TGTGCCAGTAGTATCATGGGGAACACCGGGGAGCTGTTTTTT,CASSIMGNTGELFF,TRBV19,TRBJ2-2,NA,NA,14
TGCAGCGGCTCGGACAGGATCTATGGCTACACCTTC,CSGSDRIYGYTF,TRBV29-1,TRBJ1-2,NA,TRBD1,12
TGTGCCAGCAGCTTAGGCTACCTGGCGCAGGGTACGCTGAACACTGAAGCTTTCTTT,CASSLGYLAQGTLNTEAFF,TRBV7-2,TRBJ1-1,once,NA,19
TGTGCCAGTGTTGACCCGGGCAATCCCGCTGAAGCTTTCTTT,CASVDPGNPAEAFF,TRBV2,TRBJ1-1,once,NA,14
TGCGCCAGCAGCCAAGAGTATAGAGGGGTCTTCAGGCTGGGCGAGCAGTACTTC,CASSQEYRGVFRLGEQYF,TRBV4-1,TRBJ2-7,many,NA,18
TGTGCCACCGAGCAGGGTACTAACACTGAAGCTTTCTTT,CATEQGTNTEAFF,TRBV24-1,TRBJ1-1,NA,NA,13
TGTGCCAGCAGCTTAGGGGATTACAGCCTTAGGCGAACTAATGAAAAACTGTTTTTT,CASSLGDYSLRRTNEKLFF,TRBV7-8,TRBJ1-4,many,NA,19
TGTGCCATCACCGCGGGGGCGAGGGTTAACTATGGCTACACCTTC,CAITAGARVNYGYTF,TRBV10-3,TRBJ1-2,many,NA,15
TGTGCCAGCACCGGAGGACTAGCGGGACGCCAAGAGACCCAGTACTTC,CASTGGLAGRQETQYF,TRBV6-2/TRBV6-3,TRBJ2-5,many,TRBD2,16
TGTGCCAGTAGTGGAAGGGGGGGACCCGGCACCTACGAGCAGTACTTC,CASSGRGGPGTYEQYF,TRBV19,TRBJ2-7,many,NA,16